Below, one T cell receptor beta chain is given with its context. Its matching antigen is unknown. These data are taken from a study of CXCR3-negative and CXCR3-positive naive CD8 T cells. Study overall: Summed over all libraries, TRB reads came to around 130 million, with about 1.5 +/- 0.3 million per library. Study outcomes and limitations: CXCR3-positive naive cells had TRB CDR3s that were more hydrophobic than CXCR3-negative naive cells had.

In germline, CDR1 is MNHEY, CDR2 SMNVEV (reference sequence). The CDR3 runs 15 residues. Researchers prepared the TRB cDNA libraries using 5' RACE with UMI labels. TCRdb processed the 5' RACE reads again and assigns one entry to each CDR3 protein, with no DNA. The specimen's table records some 120,000 distinct CDR3 sequences. This receptor was obtained from a human donor in good health. Some clones in this sample may be carry-over from other donors' samples. Material for sequencing was naive CXCR3+ CD8+ T cells from blood. Subset meaning: CD45RO-CCR7+CD27+CD95- naive CD8+ T cells expressing CXCR3 (TNR3+). The V and J genes are TRBV27 and TRBJ1-5; without DNA, the TCRdb call of TRBD1 cannot be checked. The CDR3 protein is CASSQVAFGNQPQHF.